One and the same sample provided the 13 T cell receptor beta chains below, sequenced in a study of blood T cell repertoires in COVID-19. Data came from immunoSEQ multiplex PCR; TCRdb stores just in-frame clones and leaves some out. The table has 200,000 to 250,000 clones, about nine tenths seen once; the top ten hold over 0.85%. Input material: PBMCs or T cells enriched from blood (not recorded which). These receptors all stem from a man in his fifties or sixties who had been exposed to COVID-19.

The chain is built from TRBV6-4 and TRBJ1-1; TRBD1 is a possible D gene (6 bases). Germline loops: CDR1 MRHNA, CDR2 SNTAGT. V gave up 6 bases and J gave up 6 bases, with 17 bases separating them. The CDR3 covers 14 residues. The CDR3 DNA is TGTGCCAGCAGCCCTCAATGGGGGACACCTGAAGCTTTCTTT. Translation: CASSPQWGTPEAFF.

This rearrangement joins TRBV15 to TRBJ1-4; 9 bases are shared with TRBD1. CDR1 and CDR2 from the germline V gene are LNHNV and YYDKDF (reference sequence). CDR3 length equals 17 residues. V gave up 2 bases and J gave up 8 bases; unmatched junction bases: 12. DNA of the CDR3: TGTGCCACCAGCAGAAATGCACCGGGACAGGGAGACGAAAAACTGTTTTTT. This sequence encodes CATSRNAPGQGDEKLFF.

This clone was observed a single time. V usage is TRBV18 and J usage is TRBJ2-7; possible D gene TRBD1, 6 bases. The V and J ends lost 3 bases and 1 base respectively, with 7 bases between them. Germline V gene lookup returns CDR1 KGHSH and CDR2 LQKENI. The CDR3 has 13 amino acids. The DNA of the CDR3 is TGTGCCAGCTCACCGGGACAATCCTACGAGCAGTACGTC. Translated: CASSPGQSYEQYV.

The chain links TRBV28 to TRBJ1-1; D gene ambiguous. The CDR3 loop spans 14 amino acids. V lost 5 bases, J lost 7 bases, and 17 bases lay in between. Germline V gene sequence: CDR1 MDHEN, CDR2 SYDVKM. CDR3 in amino acids: CASSPGGLYNEAFF. The CDR3 nucleotides are TGTGCCAGCAGTCCTGGAGGGCTCTACAATGAAGCTTTCTTT.

This chain uses TRBV2 with TRBJ2-1; D remains unclear. Germline values: CDR1 SNHLY, CDR2 FYNNEI. V lost 7 bases to trimming and J lost 9 bases, with 7 bases between them. This CDR3 spans 10 amino acids. CDR3 protein: CASKEFEQFF. The CDR3 region has the DNA TGTGCCAGCAAAGAGTTTGAGCAGTTCTTC.

The V gene is TRBV9, the J gene TRBJ1-2; no firm D call. V lost 4 bases and J lost 10, with 29 bases in between. This CDR3 region has 17 residues. In germline, CDR1 is SGDLS, CDR2 YYNGEE. CDR3 loop: CASSPNLLTAGYAIYTF. The DNA of the CDR3 is TGTGCCAGCAGCCCGAACTTATTAACAGCGGGGTACGCGATCTACACCTTC.

The chain combines TRBV11-2 with TRBJ2-7; tentatively, D is TRBD2 (6 bases). Trimming left V 0 bases short and J 7 bases short, with 25 bases between. Germline V lookup: CDR1 SGHAT, CDR2 FQNNGV. This CDR3 has 18 residues. In DNA, the CDR3 is TGTGCCAGCAGCTTAGATGATTTGGGTTTGGCGGGAAGAGGAGAGCAGTACGTC. Translated, it gives CASSLDDLGLAGRGEQYV.

The rearrangement links TRBV28 to TRBJ2-7; 7 bases line up with TRBD1. J lost 6 bases, V lost 5 bases, and 7 bases had no gene match. The CDR3 extends over 13 amino acids. Per germline, CDR1 MDHEN and CDR2 SYDVKM. CDR3 residues: CASSVQPGGEQYV. In nucleotides, the CDR3 is TGTGCCAGCAGTGTCCAACCAGGGGGCGAGCAGTACGTC.

V gene TRBV7-5 combines with J gene TRBJ2-7; the table's D gene call, TRBD1, was not cross checked with the DNA. TRBV7-5 is termed a pseudogene. The CDR3 is 13 residues long. Here the CDR3 DNA reads TGTGCCAGAAGACTGACAGGAACCTACGAGCAGTACTTC. Its protein is CARRLTGTYEQYF.

This sequence joins TRBV2 and TRBJ2-2; 7 nucleotides match TRBD1. Germline assignment: CDR1 SNHLY and CDR2 FYNNEI. The CDR3 spans 16 residues. J gave up 4 bases and V 6 bases, and 11 bases lay outside the gene matches. CDR3 sequence: CASSSEGARITGELFF. The CDR3 DNA is TGTGCCAGCAGCTCCGAGGGGGCGCGTATCACCGGGGAGCTGTTTTTT.

V is TRBV5-1 and J is TRBJ2-6; TRBD1 agrees at 7 bases. Germline-derived CDR1 and CDR2 are SGHRS and YFSETQ. Trimming at V came to 1 base and at J to 2 bases, leaving 6 bases not matched to a gene. This CDR3 has 17 residues. Here the CDR3 reads CASSLRDRTAGANVLTF. The CDR3 bases are TGCGCCAGCAGCTTGAGGGACAGAACTGCTGGGGCCAACGTCCTGACTTTC.

CDR3 coding DNA: TGTGCCAGTAGTTCCTTCCGGGGGGACACCGGGGAGCTGTTTTTT. Protein: CASSSFRGDTGELFF. The chain carries TRBV19 and TRBJ2-2; 7 bases agree with TRBD2. CDR1 and CDR2 (germline): LNHDA, SQIVND (reference sequence). V lost 5 bases to trimming and J lost 3 bases; unmatched junction nucleotides: 6. CDR3 length: 15 residues.

V usage is TRBV7-9 and J usage is TRBJ2-7; no reliable D call. V was cut by 3 bases and J by 2 bases, with 8 bases left in between. From germline, CDR1 is SEHNR and CDR2 FQNEAQ (reference sequence). There are 13 residues in the CDR3. The CDR3 region is CASSFTETYEQYF. The DNA for the CDR3 is TGTGCCAGCAGCTTCACAGAAACCTACGAGCAGTACTTC.